Described below is a single T cell receptor (beta chain) sequence and its context. From blood CD8+ and CD4+ T cells, the TCR beta chain was sequenced. Controls were healthy donors chosen to match patients in age and sex. The entry originates in a study of CD8 T cells in Susac syndrome. With random hexamers, reverse transcription was performed on roughly 0.5 to 1 ug of RNA. Across 54 Vbeta and 13 Jbeta, immunoSEQ multiplex PCR amplified TCR beta CDR3. TCRdb reanalysed the immunoSEQ multiplex PCR reads using MiXCR and keeps one entry per CDR3 protein. Among more than 95,000 distinct CDR3 sequences, around 94% were seen once, and the ten largest hold 0.065% to 0.1%. The germline gives CDR1 SEHNR, CDR2 FQNEAQ (reference sequence). V dropped 5 bases and J dropped 8 bases, with 17 bases sitting between them. The CDR3 consists of 14 residues.

The clonotype originates from a human donor in good health. The V call is TRBV7-9, the J call TRBJ2-3, with D maybe TRBD1 (5 bases). The sample comprised CD4+ T cells from PBMCs. The CDR3 DNA is TGTGCCAGCAGCCTCCACCAGGGCACGGGTACGCAGTATTTT. This encodes CASSLHQGTGTQYF.